The 2 T cell receptor beta chains below all came from one sample that was sequenced in a study of shared clonotypes between healthy human individuals. Profiled with immunoSEQ multiplex PCR; TCRdb holds only in-frame clones, not every one. Of roughly 2 million clones listed, 95% are singletons. The sample was naive CD4+ T cells sorted from blood. The subset here: CD45RA+ positively selected. These receptors came from a man younger than 35 in good health.

The J gene is TRBJ2-5, the V gene TRBV5-4; the match to TRBD1 covers 8 bases. Trimming removed 1 base from V and 1 base from J; junction bases left unmatched: 6. This CDR3 has 16 amino acids. CDR1 and CDR2 from the germline V gene are SGHNT and YYREEE (reference sequence). The CDR3 sequence is CASSLTTGGSQETQYF. In nucleotides, the CDR3 is TGTGCCAGCAGCTTGACTACAGGGGGGAGCCAAGAGACCCAGTACTTC.

The chain links TRBV18 to TRBJ2-2; 8 positions match TRBD2. After removal of 4 bases from V and 3 bases from J, the junction contained 1 base not matched to a gene. The CDR3 has 14 amino acids. CDR1 is KGHSH and CDR2 is LQKENI in the germline V gene. The CDR3 loop is CASSLAGHTGELFF. The DNA for the CDR3 is TGTGCCAGCTCACTAGCGGGGCACACCGGGGAGCTGTTTTTT.